This T cell receptor (beta chain) stems from a study of blood T cell repertoires in COVID-19. Looking at the study overall: COVID-19 samples collected from the United States, Italy and Spain covered acute and convalescent phases. From T cells, B-cell-depleted T cells, or PBMCs came the material, which was cDNA or gDNA.

Per the original methods: Reference gene primer amplification gave nucleated cell count estimates. Measured with immunoSEQ multiplex PCR; TCRdb has only the in-frame clones, and not every one. Clone size and the V and J calls come from that table; the DNA yielded D and trimming. The table has some 230,000 clones, roughly 83% seen once. The CDR3 runs 15 residues. Per the germline V gene, CDR1 is SNHLY and CDR2 is FYNNEI. V gave up 3 bases and J gave up 7 bases, with 19 bases separating them. This receptor was taken from a woman in her 50s with acute or convalescent COVID-19. The chain couples TRBV2 to TRBJ2-7, with D unresolved. The sequenced material came from peripheral blood. The CDR3 region has the DNA TGTGCCAGCAGTGATTTATACAGCCCTATATTTGAGCAGTACTTC. Its protein product is CASSDLYSPIFEQYF.